This is a list of T cell receptor beta chains from one sample in a study of cytomegalovirus exposure and HLA in healthy donors. Measured with immunoSEQ multiplex PCR; TCRdb has only the in-frame clones, and not every one. The sample gives 150,000 to 200,000 clones, around 86% of which show up once; roughly 2.6% is in the top ten. The sample taken for sequencing was PBMCs. Receptors were obtained from a man younger than 35 in good health and CMV-seropositive. CDR3s include the opening cysteine and the closing phenylalanine or tryptophan. D genes are given only for firm matches. Some rows mark clone size as missing; the rest say once, few, many or name a class of expanded clone.

clone_size j_call v_call d_call cdr3_aa cdr3_nt
- TRBJ2-3 TRBV19 - CASSISTTTDTQYF TGTGCCAGTAGTATCAGTACAACCACAGATACGCAGTATTTT
- TRBJ2-3 TRBV6-5 TRBD2 CASSYGIAGVTDTQYF TGTGCCAGCAGTTACGGGATAGCGGGGGTTACAGATACGCAGTATTTT
once TRBJ2-1 TRBV5-1 - CASSLPGVGSYNEQFF TGCGCCAGCAGCTTGCCGGGAGTAGGTTCCTACAATGAGCAGTTCTTC
- TRBJ2-7 TRBV4-3 - CASSQLAESEQYF TGCGCCAGCAGCCAACTTGCGGAGAGCGAGCAGTACTTC
- TRBJ2-1 TRBV13 - CASTSGRANEQFF TGTGCCAGCACCTCGGGAAGGGCCAATGAGCAGTTCTTC
- TRBJ1-2 TRBV6-6 TRBD1 CASRPGGGDGYTF TGTGCCAGCAGGCCAGGGGGCGGGGATGGCTACACCTTC
- TRBJ1-2 TRBV6-5 TRBD1 CASSAVGDRDGYTF TGTGCCAGCAGTGCCGTAGGGGACAGGGACGGCTACACCTTC
few TRBJ2-7 TRBV19 - CASSIGGDSYEQYF TGTGCCAGTAGTATAGGGGGGGACAGCTACGAGCAGTACTTC
- TRBJ1-1 TRBV28 - CASSLSGLAEAFF TGTGCCAGCAGTTTATCTGGGCTCGCTGAAGCTTTCTTT
once TRBJ2-1 TRBV7-3 TRBD1 CASTHRGYNEQFF TGTGCCAGCACCCACAGGGGATACAATGAGCAGTTCTTC